One T cell receptor beta chain is described in this entry. The sample comes from a study of blood T cell repertoires in COVID-19. Across the whole study: Sites in the United States, Italy and Spain provided acute and convalescent COVID-19 samples. Nucleic acid was either cDNA or gDNA, and it came from T cells, B-cell-depleted T cells, or PBMCs.

Original data processing: Cell counts per sample came from amplifying reference gene primers. The protocol was immunoSEQ multiplex PCR, while the TCRdb copy is restricted to in-frame clones and leaves out a portion. V and J calls and clone size are copied from that table; D and trimming were computed from the DNA. Of about 160,000 clones listed, around 83% are singletons. The junction had 12 bases not matched to a gene; V was cut back by 1 base and J by 9 bases. The CDR3 spans 15 residues. Looked up from germline, CDR1 is LGHNA and CDR2 is YNFKEQ. Seattle cases were enrolled at active infection and followed longitudinally.

V and J are TRBV4-2 and TRBJ2-7, with 7 positions matching TRBD1. The sample was peripheral blood. This TCR was sampled from a woman in her forties or fifties with COVID-19, enrolled during active disease. CDR3 sequence: CASSQGGTASLGQYF. The CDR3 nucleotides are TGTGCCAGCAGCCAAGGGGGGACAGCAAGTCTAGGGCAGTACTTC.